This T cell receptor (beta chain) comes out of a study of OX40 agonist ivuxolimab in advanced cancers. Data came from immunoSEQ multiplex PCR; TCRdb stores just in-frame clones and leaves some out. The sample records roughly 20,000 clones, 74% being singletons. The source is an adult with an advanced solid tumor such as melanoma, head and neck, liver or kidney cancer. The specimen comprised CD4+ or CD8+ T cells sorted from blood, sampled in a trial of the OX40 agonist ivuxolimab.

In nucleotides, the CDR3 is TGTGCCACCAGCAGAGTGCCAGGGACGTGGTTTTCTGGCAATCAGCCCCAGCATTTT. It codes for CATSRVPGTWFSGNQPQHF. This chain links TRBV15 with TRBJ1-5; TRBD1 might be the D (5 bases). The length of the CDR3 is 19 residues. Germline assignment: CDR1 LNHNV and CDR2 YYDKDF (reference sequence). V was trimmed by 1 base and J by 2 bases, leaving 21 bases between them.